This T cell receptor (beta chain) was retrieved from a study of cytomegalovirus exposure and HLA in healthy donors. For the study at large: Drawn from HLA-typed donors, roughly 87 million unique TCRs were held in an early data release.

Study outcomes and limitations: When a later analysis was performed, an Asian-associated ancestry cluster reportedly had fewer N-insertions than the roughly 630-donor mean. As was reported, the classifier diagnosed cytomegalovirus status with high specificity and sensitivity.

The germline V gene has CDR1 SGHTA and CDR2 FQGTGA. The CDR3 sequence is 18 residues long. The ends lost 5 bases at V and 0 bases at J; junction bases unmatched: 9. PCR used 60 Vbeta primers and 13 Jbeta primers. Only in-frame clones appear in the TCRdb table, and some are missing; sequencing was by immunoSEQ multiplex PCR. Of about 85,000 clones listed, 80% were seen once; the top ten hold around 32%. Comment on this clone: Its specificity is unknown.

The sample taken for sequencing was PBMCs. The sequence was obtained from a man aged 45-65 years in good health and CMV-seropositive. The chain is built from TRBV7-3 and TRBJ2-6; 8 bases align to TRBD1. CDR3 bases: TGTGCCAGCAGCCCCCCGACAGGGGAACACTCTGGGGCCAACGTCCTGACTTTC. Its protein is CASSPPTGEHSGANVLTF.